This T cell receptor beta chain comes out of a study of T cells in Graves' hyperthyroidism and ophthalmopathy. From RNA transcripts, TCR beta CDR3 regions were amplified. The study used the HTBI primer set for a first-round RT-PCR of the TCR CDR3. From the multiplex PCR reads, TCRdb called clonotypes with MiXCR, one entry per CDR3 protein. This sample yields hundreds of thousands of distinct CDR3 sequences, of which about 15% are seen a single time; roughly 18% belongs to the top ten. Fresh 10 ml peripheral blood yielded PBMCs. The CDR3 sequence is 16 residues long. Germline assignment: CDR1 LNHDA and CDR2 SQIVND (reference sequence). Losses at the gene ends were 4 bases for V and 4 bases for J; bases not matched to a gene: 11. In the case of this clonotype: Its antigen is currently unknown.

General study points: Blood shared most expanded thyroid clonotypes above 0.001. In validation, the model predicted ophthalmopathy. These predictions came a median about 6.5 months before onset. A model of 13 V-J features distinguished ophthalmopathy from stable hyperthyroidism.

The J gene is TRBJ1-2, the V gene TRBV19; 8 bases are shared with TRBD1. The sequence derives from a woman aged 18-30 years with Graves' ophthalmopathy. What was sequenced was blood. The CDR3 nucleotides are TGTGCCAGTAGTACCAGGGGGCTCGGGGATACCTATGGCTACACCTTC. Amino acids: CASSTRGLGDTYGYTF.